Given below is one TCR beta chain in context. The specificity of this receptor is unknown. Base-call qualities are not available, and no considerably larger clone is one nucleotide away. Patients with a history of autoimmune disease or receiving systemic immunosuppression were excluded from the trial. Peripheral blood for TCR sequencing was collected from all dose cohorts at baseline, on cycle 4 day 1, and on cycle 7 day 1. Samples came from an open-label, multicenter, first-in-human phase I dose-escalation trial of ivuxolimab. Adults with locally advanced or metastatic melanoma, renal cell carcinoma, hepatocellular carcinoma or head and neck squamous cell carcinoma were enrolled in the trial. Before TCR sequencing, CD4+ T cells and CD8+ T cells were sorted from peripheral blood as separate populations. Genomic DNA was extracted from sorted cells for sequencing of the TCRbeta CDR3 region. TCRbeta CDR3 regions were sequenced using the immunoSEQ Assay. TCRdb stores this immuneACCESS table with in-frame sequences only. Part of the clones is absent; in the studies checked, under half of the shortfall reflects unresolved V genes, and no reason is known for the rest. The sample table holds 80,000 or so clones, of which approximately 85% were seen once. Clones ranked in the top ten supply approximately 2% of the sample.

This specimen comes from a study of OX40 agonist ivuxolimab in advanced cancers. About the study as a whole: Ivuxolimab, which targeted the costimulatory receptor OX40 (CD134), was an agonistic, fully human IgG2 monoclonal antibody. The paper covers the monotherapy dose-escalation part of the phase I ivuxolimab trial, which included N ≈ 57 patients. In the dose-escalation cohort, approximately 82% of patients were male, and the mean age was about 55 years, with a range of 23 to 79. Intravenous ivuxolimab was administered to patients every 2 weeks at six dose levels: 0.01, 0.1, 0.3, 1.5, 3 and 10 mg/kg. Patients were allowed to have had prior anti-PD-1, anti-PD-L1 or anti-CTLA-4 therapy, and 40% to 45% of the dose-escalation patients had been treated with checkpoint inhibitors. The point of sequencing TCRbeta in the periphery was to test whether ivuxolimab changed TCR sequence diversity and drove clonal T-cell expansion. Three dose-escalation patients achieved partial responses, one with hepatocellular carcinoma and two with cutaneous melanoma. Of the approximately 50 patients in dose escalation, some 20 had hepatocellular carcinoma, some 15 had melanoma, 9 had renal cell carcinoma and 9 had head and neck cancer. General conclusions and limits of the study: After ivuxolimab, expanded clones were on average more numerous among CD8+ T cells than among CD4+ T cells. Low levels of normalized T-cell clonal expansion were also seen in some patients who did not respond. At doses of 0.1 to 3.0 mg/kg, clonal expansion of both CD4+ and CD8+ blood T cells was observed from baseline to week 6. The antigen specificity of the clonally expanded peripheral T cells was not determined. In the 0.1-3.0 mg/kg groups, partial responders were among the patients with the lowest normalized peripheral clonal expansion, particularly in CD8+ T cells.

Reading from cysteine to phenylalanine, the CDR3 counts 15 amino acids. The retained sequence is limited to the CDR3, 45 bases, with the frame set at the first base. The germline V gene yields SGHRS for CDR1 and YFSETQ for CDR2. V is pruned by 3 bases and J by 0 bases, leaving 3 bases of the junction without a gene match. This TCR derives from an adult with an advanced solid tumor such as melanoma, head and neck, liver or kidney cancer. The chain is made from TRBV5-1 and TRBJ2-3; TRBD2 aligns with 8 central bases. Sequenced material: CD4+ or CD8+ T cells sorted from blood, taken in a trial of the OX40 agonist ivuxolimab. The CDR3 loop reads CASSSAGGSTDTQYF. The base sequence is TGCGCCAGCAGCTCCGCGGGGGGAAGCACAGATACGCAGTATTTT.